These 22 T cell receptor beta chains came from one sample sequenced in a study of CD8 T cells in Susac syndrome. RNA was extracted with the RNeasy kit, and a quantity of about 0.45 to 1 ug was reverse transcribed using random hexamers. TCRdb called the immunoSEQ multiplex PCR reads again in MiXCR, with one record for every CDR3 protein. The table includes 160,000 or so distinct CDR3 sequences, about 94% detected once. Sequencing used CD8+ T cells from PBMCs. The receptors come from a human donor with multiple sclerosis.

The chain has TRBV7-2 and TRBJ1-2, with TRBD1 as a possible D gene (5 bases). The CDR3 loop spans 12 amino acids. V was shortened by 6 bases and J by 8 bases, with 13 bases between the two germline ends. Germline V lookup: CDR1 SGHTA, CDR2 FQGNSA. The CDR3 coding sequence is TGTGCCAGCAGTTCCGGGGCGGAGGGCTACACCTTC. This gives the protein CASSSGAEGYTF. The variable domain in full, completed from reference TRBV7-2 and TRBJ1-2, reads GAGVSQSPSNKVTEKGKDVELRCDPISGHTALYWYRQSLGQGLEFLIYFQGNSAPDKSGLPSDRFSAERTGGSVSTLTIQRTQQEDSAVYLCASSSGAEGYTFGSGTRLTVV.

V and J are TRBV11-3 and TRBJ2-7; TRBD1 is a possible D gene (5 bases). The germline gives CDR1 SGHNT, CDR2 YENEEA. V was cut by 2 bases and J by 4 bases, with 12 bases left in between. The CDR3 runs to 14 residues. In nucleotides, the CDR3 is TGTGCCAGCAGCTTAAAGGGGATTGGGTACGAGCAGTACTTC. As protein: CASSLKGIGYEQYF.

V and J are TRBV2 and TRBJ1-5; D unclear. CDR1 and CDR2 (germline): SNHLY, FYNNEI. V lost 3 bases to trimming and J lost 7 bases, with 16 bases between them. The CDR3 loop spans 15 amino acids. DNA of the CDR3: TGTGCCAGCAGTGAGTCTACCCGGAGGACCCAGCCCCAGCATTTT. This sequence encodes CASSESTRRTQPQHF.

This chain uses TRBV19 with TRBJ1-1; a possible D gene is TRBD1 (5 bases). The CDR3 is 19 residues long. Between the trimmed V and J ends, which lost 5 bases and 0 bases, there was a span of 25 bases. The V gene's germline CDR1 is LNHDA and CDR2 SQIVND (reference sequence). The CDR3 DNA reads TGTGCCAGTAGTGACACCCGACGAGTCTGGGGGGGAATGAACACTGAAGCTTTCTTT. Translating it yields CASSDTRRVWGGMNTEAFF. Filled out from reference TRBV19 and TRBJ1-1, the complete variable domain reads DGGITQSPKYLFRKEGQNVTLSCEQNLNHDAMYWYRQDPGQGLRLIYYSQIVNDFQKGDIAEGYSVSREKKESFPLTVTSAQKNPTAFYLCASSDTRRVWGGMNTEAFFGQGTRLTVV.

The chain uses TRBV12-5 and TRBJ1-2; TRBD1 is a possible D gene (6 bases). The ends were cut back, 5 bases at V and 4 bases at J, with 17 bases in the middle. The CDR3 runs to 15 residues. Germline assignment: CDR1 LGHNT and CDR2 FRNRAP. The CDR3, as DNA: TGTGCTAGTGGTCTGAACCTCAGGGGCGGCTATGGCTACACCTTC. The encoded protein is CASGLNLRGGYGYTF.

The V and J genes are TRBV19 and TRBJ1-6; D might be TRBD1 (5 bases). In germline, CDR1 is LNHDA, CDR2 SQIVND (reference sequence). This CDR3 contains 14 residues. The V end lost 6 bases, the J end lost 6 bases, and 12 bases lay between the germline ends. Written as DNA, the CDR3 is TGTGCCAGTAGGGGGCAGGGACTTAATTCACCCCTCCACTTT. It specifies CASRGQGLNSPLHF.

Only a few counts were recorded for this clonotype. The chain recombines TRBV9 with TRBJ1-3; unclear D gene. The CDR3 covers 11 residues. Germline V lookup: CDR1 SGDLS, CDR2 YYNGEE. V lost 7 bases and J lost 1, with 3 bases in between. CDR3 bases: TGTGCCAGCGGTTCTGGAAACACCATATATTTT. Translation: CASGSGNTIYF.

The chain's CDR3 is CASSPGTGGGQPQHF. CDR3 in DNA: TGCGCCAGCAGCCCAGGAACAGGGGGTGGACAGCCCCAGCATTTT. V is TRBV4-3 and J is TRBJ1-5, with TRBD1 matching over 8 bases. The ends lost 4 bases at V and 7 bases at J; junction bases unmatched: 9. The CDR3 has 15 residues. The V gene's germline CDR1 is LGHNA and CDR2 YSLEER.

J is TRBJ1-4 and V is TRBV28; D is undetermined. The CDR3 sequence is 11 residues long. Between the trimmed V and J ends, which lost 3 bases and 10 bases, there was a span of 6 bases. Germline CDR1 MDHEN, CDR2 SYDVKM. This CDR3 reads CASSLVRKLFF. In DNA, the CDR3 is TGTGCCAGCAGTTTGGTCCGAAAACTGTTTTTT.

This chain joins TRBV9 and TRBJ1-6; TRBD1 agrees at 8 bases. The CDR3 runs 15 residues. Germline V gene lookup returns CDR1 SGDLS and CDR2 YYNGEE. J was trimmed by 9 bases and V by 4 bases; bases with no gene match: 9. CDR3 sequence: CASSPTGAPGSPLHF. DNA of the CDR3: TGTGCCAGCAGCCCGACAGGGGCCCCCGGTTCACCCCTCCACTTT.

The CDR3 nucleotides are TGCAGTGCAACACAGGGAAGCACTGAAGCTTTCTTT. Translating gives CSATQGSTEAFF. This chain joins TRBV20-1 and TRBJ1-1; TRBD1 might be the D (6 bases). The CDR3 is 12 amino acids. Trimming removed 6 bases from V and 4 bases from J, with 12 bases in between. Looked up from germline, CDR1 is DFQATT and CDR2 is SNEGSKA (reference sequence).

The gene calls are TRBV15 and TRBJ2-3; D ambiguous. The length of the CDR3 is 11 residues. The V end was cut by 8 bases, the J end by 4 bases, with 7 bases between. Germline V CDR1 and CDR2: LNHNV, YYDKDF (reference sequence). The CDR3 coding sequence is TGTGCCACCCTAAGCCCAGATACGCAGTATTTT. It yields the protein CATLSPDTQYF.

The chain recombines TRBV3-1 with TRBJ1-5; D gene ambiguous. The CDR3 spans 15 residues. Trimming removed 0 bases at V and 6 bases at J, with 12 bases between. Per the germline V gene, CDR1 is LGHDT and CDR2 is YNNKEL (reference sequence). The CDR3 region is CASSQDGVLVQPQHF. The CDR3 DNA reads TGTGCCAGCAGCCAAGATGGGGTCCTTGTTCAGCCCCAGCATTTT.

This clonotype has just a few counts. The chain links TRBV12-3 or TRBV12-4 to TRBJ1-2, with D uncertain. The CDR3 is 13 residues long. Trimming removed 5 bases from V and 0 bases from J, with 7 bases in between. CDR3 nucleotides: TGTGCCAGCAGTCCCGGAGCTAACTATGGCTACACCTTC. Protein product: CASSPGANYGYTF.

The V call is TRBV12-3 or TRBV12-4, the J call TRBJ2-3; no clear D gene. The CDR3 length is 12 residues. V shed 8 bases and J shed 1 base, with 7 bases lying between them. CDR3 region: CASVGRTDTQYF. CDR3 in DNA: TGTGCCAGCGTGGGCCGCACAGATACGCAGTATTTT.

This sequence joins TRBV15 and TRBJ1-5, with TRBD1 matching over 9 bases. V shed 1 base, J shed 2 bases, and the junction held 6 bases outside the gene matches. CDR3 length: 17 amino acids. Looked up from germline, CDR1 is LNHNV and CDR2 is YYDKDF (reference sequence). The CDR3 bases are TGTGCCACCAGCAGAGCAGGGACAGGGTCAGGCAATCAGCCCCAGCATTTT. Translation: CATSRAGTGSGNQPQHF. The full variable domain, rest sourced from reference TRBV15 and TRBJ1-5, is DAMVIQNPRYQVTQFGKPVTLSCSQTLNHNVMYWYQQKSSQAPKLLFHYYDKDFNNEADTPDNFQSRRPNTSFCFLDIRSPGLGDTAMYLCATSRAGTGSGNQPQHFGDGTRLSIL.

The rearrangement joins TRBV12-3 or TRBV12-4 to TRBJ2-6, with D possibly being TRBD1 (6 bases). The V and J ends lost 2 bases and 1 base respectively, with 6 bases between them. There are 15 residues in the CDR3. Written as DNA, the CDR3 is TGTGCCAGCAGTTTAACAGGGTCTGGGGCCAACGTCCTGACTTTC. Protein sequence: CASSLTGSGANVLTF.

This chain links TRBV9 with TRBJ2-7; perhaps TRBD2 as D (5 bases). The CDR3 totals 13 residues. V was trimmed by 0 bases and J by 6 bases, leaving 10 bases between them. Germline V gene sequence: CDR1 SGDLS, CDR2 YYNGEE. In DNA, the CDR3 is TGTGCCAGCAGCGTAGAGGGAGCTGGCGAGCAGTACTTC. Translated: CASSVEGAGEQYF.

The V and J genes are TRBV25-1 and TRBJ2-1, with D possibly being TRBD1 (5 bases). The CDR3 runs 13 residues. Trimming cost V 2 bases and J 8 bases, with 10 bases left between them. Germline V gives CDR1 MGHDK, CDR2 SYGVNS. DNA for the CDR3: TGTGCCAGCAGTGAAGGGGCTTGGTATGAGCAGTTCTTC. It yields the protein CASSEGAWYEQFF.

The rearrangement links TRBV12-5 to TRBJ2-2; the D call may be TRBD1 or TRBD2 (6 bases each). The CDR3 covers 16 residues. V was cut by 2 bases and J by 0 bases, with 10 bases left in between. CDR1 is LGHNT, CDR2 FRNRAP, per germline. The CDR3 DNA reads as TGTGCTAGTGGTTTGCCGAGGGGGGCGAACACCGGGGAGCTGTTTTTT. Translated: CASGLPRGANTGELFF.

The genes are TRBV7-9 and TRBJ2-7; D unclear. This CDR3 has 13 residues. Trimming removed 3 bases from V and 4 bases from J, with 10 bases in between. CDR1 SEHNR and CDR2 FQNEAQ come from the germline V gene (reference sequence). In DNA form, the CDR3 reads TGTGCCAGCAGCTTTACGGAGAGTTACGAGCAGTACTTC. Translation: CASSFTESYEQYF.

The chain has TRBV10-3 and TRBJ1-2, with D unclear. The CDR3 covers 14 residues. Trimming cost V 3 bases and J 5 bases, with 13 bases left between them. In germline, CDR1 is ENHRY, CDR2 SYGVKD. CDR3 in amino acids: CAISESTGEYGYTF. The CDR3 DNA reads TGTGCCATCAGTGAAAGCACGGGCGAGTATGGCTACACCTTC.